This T cell receptor (beta chain) was documented in a study of Graves' ophthalmopathy and Graves' hyperthyroidism. Study details: No progression to ophthalmopathy over 18 months defined stable hyperthyroidism. Study-wide findings and caveats: Blood also carried most expanded thyroid clonotypes exceeding 0.001 frequency.

This clonotype was recorded a few times. Its antigen is as yet unknown. Amplification of the TCR beta CDR3 regions used RNA transcripts (as template). RT-PCR with HTBI primers came first, then second-round multiplex PCR. TCRdb independently ran MiXCR on the multiplex PCR reads; one entry per CDR3 protein. The sample holds about 590,000 distinct CDR3 sequences, about 35% seen once. The V and J ends lost 4 bases and 4 bases respectively, with 13 bases between them. This CDR3 is 14 amino acids long. The V gene's germline CDR1 is MNHNS and CDR2 SASEGT. This TCR was recovered from an adult man with Graves' hyperthyroidism. The chain is built from TRBV6-1 and TRBJ1-2, with a tentative D call TRBD1 (5 bases). The specimen sequenced was peripheral blood or thyroid tissue (not recorded which). The CDR3, as DNA: TGTGCCAGCAGTGTCGCTGGGCAGGGCTATGGCTACACCTTC. Translating it yields CASSVAGQGYGYTF.